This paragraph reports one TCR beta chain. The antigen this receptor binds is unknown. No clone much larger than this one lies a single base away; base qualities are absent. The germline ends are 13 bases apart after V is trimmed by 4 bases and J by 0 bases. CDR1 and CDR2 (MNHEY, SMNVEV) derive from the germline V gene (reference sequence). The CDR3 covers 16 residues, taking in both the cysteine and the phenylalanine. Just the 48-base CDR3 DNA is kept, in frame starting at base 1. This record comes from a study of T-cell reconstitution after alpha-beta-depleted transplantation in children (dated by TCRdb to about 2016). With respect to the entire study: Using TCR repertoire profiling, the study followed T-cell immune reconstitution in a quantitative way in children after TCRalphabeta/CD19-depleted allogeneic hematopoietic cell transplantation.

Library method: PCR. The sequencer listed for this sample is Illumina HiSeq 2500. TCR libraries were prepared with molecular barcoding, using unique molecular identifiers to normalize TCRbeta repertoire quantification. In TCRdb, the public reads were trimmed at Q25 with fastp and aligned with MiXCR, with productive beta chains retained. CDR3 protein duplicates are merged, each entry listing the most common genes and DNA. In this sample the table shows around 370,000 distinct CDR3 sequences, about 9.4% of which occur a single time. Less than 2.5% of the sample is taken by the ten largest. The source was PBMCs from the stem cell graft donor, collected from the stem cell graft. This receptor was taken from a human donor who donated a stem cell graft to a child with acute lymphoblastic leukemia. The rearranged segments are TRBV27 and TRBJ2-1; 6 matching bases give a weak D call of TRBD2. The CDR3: CASSSRTKSSYNEQFF. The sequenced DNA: TGTGCCAGCAGTTCGAGGACTAAGAGCTCCTACAATGAGCAGTTCTTC.